This TCR beta chain derives from a study of ipilimumab plus nivolumab after autologous stem cell transplantation. Ipilimumab, 1 mg/kg, started 14 to 28 days after autologous transplant. Germline CDR1 reads WNHNN; CDR2 reads SYGVQD (reference sequence). CDR3 length: 15 amino acids. V dropped 2 bases and J dropped 1 base, with 11 bases sitting between them. Assay used: immunoSEQ multiplex PCR; TCRdb lists only in-frame clones, some missing. The table lists 43,000 or so clones, about 88% of them singletons. The chain carries TRBV10-1 and TRBJ1-1, with a tentative D call TRBD1 (6 bases). Specimen: PBMCs, collected in a trial of ipilimumab plus nivolumab as post-transplant consolidation. This clonotype was obtained from a male donor with multiple myeloma. The CDR3 is CASSEQGTGNTEAFF. The CDR3 DNA follows: TGCGCCAGCAGTGAGCAGGGGACTGGGAACACTGAAGCTTTCTTT.